The 7 T cell receptor beta chains in this list originate from one sample, sequenced in a study of T cell responses to AZD1222 COVID-19 vaccine. Clones were read by immunoSEQ multiplex PCR, and TCRdb kept only the in-frame ones, dropping some. The repertoire includes about 140,000 clones, about 90% of them detected once, and around 7.6% sits in the top ten. Material: peripheral blood, obtained 28 days after the second dose of the MenACWY control vaccine. Receptor source: an adult who received the MenACWY meningococcal vaccine as a control.

The gene calls are TRBV28 and TRBJ1-3, with TRBD1 matching over 8 bases. The trim removed 4 bases at V and 2 bases at J, leaving 10 bases unmatched. The CDR3 sequence is 17 residues long. Germline V CDR1 and CDR2: MDHEN, SYDVKM. This CDR3 reads CASSSHTTRGPGNTIYF. DNA for the CDR3: TGTGCCAGCAGTTCTCATACGACCAGGGGGCCTGGAAACACCATATATTTT.

The V and J genes are TRBV5-1 and TRBJ2-3; TRBD2 matches at 10 bases. The germline CDR1 and CDR2 sequences are SGHRS and YFSETQ. CDR3 length: 16 amino acids. V shed 1 base, J shed 5 bases, and the junction held 7 bases outside the gene matches. The CDR3 protein is CASSLPTSGSVDTQYF. The CDR3 nucleotides are TGCGCCAGCAGCTTGCCGACTAGCGGGTCGGTAGATACGCAGTATTTT.

This chain joins TRBV6-5 and TRBJ1-5; possible D gene TRBD1, 6 bases. From germline, CDR1 is MNHEY and CDR2 SVGAGI. The CDR3 is 14 amino acids. V dropped 2 bases and J dropped 6 bases, with 11 bases sitting between them. Here the CDR3 DNA reads TGTGCCAGCAGTTACGGGGGCGATGGTCAGCCCCAGCATTTT. Translated, it gives CASSYGGDGQPQHF.

The chain links TRBV25-1 to TRBJ2-5; 7 nucleotides match TRBD1. Germline V lookup: CDR1 MGHDK, CDR2 SYGVNS. V dropped 3 bases and J dropped 5; count of bases not matched to a gene: 6. The CDR3 totals 14 residues. Here the CDR3 DNA reads TGTGCCAGCAGTGAGGGACAGCCTACTGAGACCCAGTACTTC. This codes for CASSEGQPTETQYF.

V is TRBV4-2 and J is TRBJ1-6, with D tentatively TRBD1 (5 bases). Germline assignment: CDR1 LGHNA and CDR2 YNFKEQ. The CDR3 is 16 residues long. V was pared by 0 bases and J by 8 bases, with 14 bases between. The CDR3 spells CASSQDEGREDSPLHF. CDR3 sequence (DNA): TGTGCCAGCAGCCAAGATGAGGGACGGGAGGATTCACCCCTCCACTTT.

This chain uses TRBV4-3 with TRBJ2-3, with 13 bases identical to TRBD2. The CDR3 consists of 16 residues. CDR1 LGHNA and CDR2 YSLEER come from the germline V gene. Unmatched junction bases numbered 3, after V lost 4 bases and J lost 2 bases. The CDR3 spells CASSPTSGRATDTQYF. CDR3 nucleotide sequence: TGCGCCAGCAGCCCTACTAGCGGGAGGGCCACAGATACGCAGTATTTT.

CDR3 residues: CASSYKGTYGGGNTEAFF. The CDR3 DNA is TGTGCCAGCAGCTACAAGGGGACCTATGGGGGTGGGAACACTGAAGCTTTCTTT. The rearrangement links TRBV9 to TRBJ1-1, with D possibly TRBD1 on 5 matching bases. V was pared by 4 bases and J by 1 base, with 23 bases between. The CDR3 runs to 18 residues. The V gene's germline CDR1 is SGDLS and CDR2 YYNGEE.